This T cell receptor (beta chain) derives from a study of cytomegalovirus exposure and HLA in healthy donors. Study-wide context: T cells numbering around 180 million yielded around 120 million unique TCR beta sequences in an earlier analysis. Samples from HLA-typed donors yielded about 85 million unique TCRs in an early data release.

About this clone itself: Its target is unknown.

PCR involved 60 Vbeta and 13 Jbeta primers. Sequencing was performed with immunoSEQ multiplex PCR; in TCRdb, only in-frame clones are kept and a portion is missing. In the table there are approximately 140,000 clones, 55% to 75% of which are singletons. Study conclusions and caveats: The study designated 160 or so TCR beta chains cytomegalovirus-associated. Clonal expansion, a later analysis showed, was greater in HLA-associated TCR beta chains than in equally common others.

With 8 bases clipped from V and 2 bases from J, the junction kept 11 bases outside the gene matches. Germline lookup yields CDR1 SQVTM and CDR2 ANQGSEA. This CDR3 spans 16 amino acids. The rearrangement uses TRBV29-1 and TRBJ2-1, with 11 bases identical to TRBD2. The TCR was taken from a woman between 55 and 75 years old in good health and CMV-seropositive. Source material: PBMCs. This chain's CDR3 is CSSSLASGRTYNEQFF. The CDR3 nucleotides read TGCAGCTCCTCCCTCGCTAGCGGGAGGACCTACAATGAGCAGTTCTTC.